Presented here are 11 T cell receptor beta chains from one specimen sequenced in a study of blood T cell repertoires in COVID-19. Only in-frame clones appear in the TCRdb table, and some are missing; sequencing was by immunoSEQ multiplex PCR. The sample lists around 28,000 clones, over 70% seen once, with about 15% in the top ten. Sequenced: peripheral blood. The receptors come from a man between 70 and 80 years old with active COVID-19.

This clone has only a few counts. V gene TRBV19 combines with J gene TRBJ1-4, with 9 bases matching TRBD1. The germline CDR1 and CDR2 sequences are LNHDA and SQIVND (reference sequence). The trim removed 3 bases at V and 8 bases at J, leaving 13 bases unmatched. This CDR3 spans 17 amino acids. The CDR3 DNA sequence: TGTGCCAGTAGTATGGGCTACAGGGGGCGATTCGAGGAAAAACTGTTTTTT. Translation gives CASSMGYRGRFEEKLFF.

Worth noting for this clone: Other nucleotide sequences in the sample specify the same CDR3. The rearrangement joins TRBV3-1 (or the pseudogene TRBV3-2) to TRBJ2-7, with TRBD1 matching 10 bases. CDR3 length: 14 amino acids. Per germline, CDR1 LGHDT and CDR2 YNNKEL (reference sequence). V lost 3 bases and J lost 1; bases outside the gene matches: 0. The CDR3 coding sequence is TGTGCCAGCAGCCAGGGACAGGGGTCCTACGAGCAGTACTTC. Protein sequence: CASSQGQGSYEQYF.

The V and J genes are TRBV7-2 and TRBJ1-2; TRBD1 is a possible D gene (6 bases). This CDR3 comprises 17 residues. Trimming removed 5 bases at V and 5 bases at J, with 24 bases between. Germline assignment: CDR1 SGHTA and CDR2 FQGNSA. The CDR3: CASSLERGASRGYGYTF. The CDR3 DNA reads TGTGCCAGCAGCCTCGAGCGGGGGGCATCAAGAGGATATGGCTACACCTTC.

The chain uses TRBV5-1 and TRBJ1-3; 8 positions match TRBD1. Unmatched junction bases numbered 2, after V lost 0 bases and J lost 0 bases. The CDR3 is 16 residues long. Germline CDR1 and CDR2: SGHRS and YFSETQ. The CDR3 loop is CASSLGGTGSGNTIYF. In DNA, the CDR3 is TGCGCCAGCAGCTTGGGGGGGACAGGCTCTGGAAACACCATATATTTT.

This clone has only one observation. The rearrangement uses TRBV11-3 and TRBJ1-2, with D possibly TRBD1 on 5 matching bases. Germline V lookup: CDR1 SGHNT, CDR2 YENEEA. V was pared by 5 bases and J by 6 bases, with 13 bases between. CDR3 length: 13 residues. The chain's CDR3 is CASSDRSRDGYTF. DNA of the CDR3: TGTGCCAGCAGCGATAGAAGCAGGGATGGCTACACCTTC.

The gene calls are TRBV27 and TRBJ2-1; 7 nucleotides agree with TRBD2. V was clipped by 2 bases and J by 9 bases; unmatched bases: 10. The CDR3 loop spans 15 amino acids. The germline V gene encodes CDR1 MNHEY and CDR2 SMNVEV (reference sequence). CDR3 sequence (DNA): TGTGCCAGCAGTTTAAAACGGGGGGATCTCGGTGAGCAGTTCTTC. Translated: CASSLKRGDLGEQFF.

This clone came up once. The rearrangement uses TRBV6-5 and TRBJ1-2, with TRBD1 matching over 7 bases. Germline V CDR1 and CDR2: MNHEY, SVGAGI. Unmatched junction bases numbered 12, after V lost 0 bases and J lost 8 bases. This CDR3 contains 16 residues. The CDR3 region is CASSYSKTGRGQGYTF. In nucleotides, the CDR3 is TGTGCCAGCAGTTACTCGAAGACAGGGCGAGGTCAAGGCTACACCTTC.

The V gene is TRBV27, the J gene TRBJ2-7; D is possibly TRBD2 (5 bases). The CDR3 spans 14 residues. The germline V gene has CDR1 MNHEY and CDR2 SMNVEV (reference sequence). V was shortened by 0 bases and J by 6 bases, with 12 bases between the two germline ends. CDR3 nucleotide sequence: TGTGCCAGCAGTTTATCCCGGCGAGGGCTCGAGCAGTACTTC. Its translation: CASSLSRRGLEQYF.

This chain joins TRBV24-1 and TRBJ2-1; 7 positions agree with TRBD1. The CDR3 has 16 amino acids. The V and J ends lost 5 bases and 5 bases, in that order; junction bases with no gene match: 11. CDR1 is KGHDR, CDR2 SFDVKD, per germline. The CDR3 DNA reads TGTGCCACCAGTGTCTCCGGGACAGTGATCCACAATGAGCAGTTCTTC. Its protein is CATSVSGTVIHNEQFF.

V gene TRBV7-3 combines with J gene TRBJ2-3; 9 bases are a match to TRBD2. Germline loops: CDR1 SGHTA, CDR2 FQGTGA. The junction had 7 bases not matched to a gene; V was cut back by 5 bases and J by 4 bases. The CDR3 extends over 15 amino acids. CDR3 coding DNA: TGTGCCAGCAGCCGCGCGGGGGGGCAGGCAGATACGCAGTATTTT. This translates into CASSRAGGQADTQYF.

This clone appeared a single time. The J gene is TRBJ2-7, the V gene TRBV18, with TRBD1 as a possible D gene (6 bases). The CDR3 sequence is 13 residues long. Germline CDR1 reads KGHSH; CDR2 reads LQKENI. The germline V and J ends were trimmed by 4 bases and 3 bases, with 10 bases remaining between them. DNA for the CDR3: TGTGCCAGCTCACGGGACACCTTCTACGAGCAGTACTTC. This encodes CASSRDTFYEQYF.